A single sample gave rise to the 5 T cell receptor beta chains below, sequenced in a study of blood T cell repertoires in COVID-19. TCRdb's copy holds only in-frame clones and misses some; the assay was immunoSEQ multiplex PCR. The sample consists of about 110,000 clones, over 75% of them appearing once. Material for sequencing was peripheral blood. These receptors came from a woman aged 70 to 79 who had recovered from COVID-19.

This clone has just a few counts. This chain links TRBV27 with TRBJ1-3; maybe TRBD1 (6 bases). The V gene lost 4 bases and the J gene lost 8 bases, with 12 bases spanning the gap. The CDR3 extends over 13 amino acids. Germline assignment: CDR1 MNHEY and CDR2 SMNVEV (reference sequence). The CDR3 DNA follows: TGTGCCAGCAGTTCAGGGGAGGGAGACACCATATATTTT. Amino acids: CASSSGEGDTIYF.

The gene calls are TRBV9 and TRBJ1-6; no firm D call. Germline V lookup: CDR1 SGDLS, CDR2 YYNGEE. The V end was cut by 6 bases, the J end by 10 bases, with 11 bases between. CDR3 length: 12 residues. CDR3 bases: TGTGCCAGCACCATCGCGGGATCACCCCTCCACTTT. Translation: CASTIAGSPLHF.

This chain connects TRBV4-2 to TRBJ2-5; 7 bases align to TRBD1. CDR1 and CDR2 (germline): LGHNA, YNFKEQ. The CDR3 is 15 residues long. V gave up 0 bases and J gave up 2 bases; unmatched junction bases: 3. CDR3 sequence reads: CASSQEGTAQETQYF. The DNA of the CDR3 is TGTGCCAGCAGCCAAGAGGGGACAGCGCAAGAGACCCAGTACTTC.

The chain carries TRBV7-7 and TRBJ2-1, with 8 bases lining up with TRBD2. The CDR3 sequence is 15 residues long. V lost 6 bases, J lost 5 bases, and 9 bases stayed unmatched. CDR1 SSHAT and CDR2 FNYEAQ come from the germline V gene (reference sequence). The CDR3 is CASSYGLAGNNEQFF. The CDR3 DNA follows: TGTGCCAGCAGTTACGGACTAGCAGGCAACAATGAGCAGTTCTTC.

This chain links TRBV19 with TRBJ1-4; possibly TRBD1 for D (5 bases). The germline V gene encodes CDR1 LNHDA and CDR2 SQIVND (reference sequence). CDR3 length: 12 amino acids. As DNA, the CDR3 is TGTAAACGGGGGGGGAGTAATGAAAAACTGTTTTTT. Protein sequence: CKRGGSNEKLFF.